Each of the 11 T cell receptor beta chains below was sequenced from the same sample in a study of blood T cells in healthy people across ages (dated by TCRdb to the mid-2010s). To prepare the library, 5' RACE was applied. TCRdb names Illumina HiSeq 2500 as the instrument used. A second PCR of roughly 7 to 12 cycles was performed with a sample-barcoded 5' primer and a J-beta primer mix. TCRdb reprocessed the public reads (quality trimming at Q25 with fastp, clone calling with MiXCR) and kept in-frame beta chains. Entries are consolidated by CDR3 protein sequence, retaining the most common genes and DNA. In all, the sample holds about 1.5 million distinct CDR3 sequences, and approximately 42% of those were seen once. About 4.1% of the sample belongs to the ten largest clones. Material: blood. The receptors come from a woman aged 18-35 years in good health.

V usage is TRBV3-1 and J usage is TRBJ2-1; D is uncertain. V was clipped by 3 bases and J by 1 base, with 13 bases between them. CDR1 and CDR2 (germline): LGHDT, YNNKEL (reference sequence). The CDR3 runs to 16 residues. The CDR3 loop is CASSQRSCPSYNEQFF. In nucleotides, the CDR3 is TGTGCCAGCAGCCAGAGATCTTGTCCTTCCTACAATGAGCAGTTCTTC.

The CDR3 here is CASSKSTGTGNQPQHF. The DNA of the CDR3 is TGTGCCAGCAGTAAGTCCACCGGGACAGGGAATCAGCCCCAGCATTTT. This rearrangement joins TRBV6-6 to TRBJ1-5; 9 bases map to TRBD1. Germline loops: CDR1 MNHNY, CDR2 SVGAGI (reference sequence). CDR3 length equals 16 residues. Unmatched junction bases numbered 9, after V lost 5 bases and J lost 4 bases.

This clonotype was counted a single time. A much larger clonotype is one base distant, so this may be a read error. As DNA, the CDR3 is TGTGCCAGCAGTTCCCAGACTAGCGGGGGTTACAATGAGCAGTACTTC. Translation gives CASSSQTSGGYNEQYF. The V gene is TRBV12-3 or TRBV12-4, the J gene TRBJ2-5; 12 nucleotides line up with TRBD2. The length of the CDR3 is 16 residues. The junction had 14 bases not matched to a gene; V was cut back by 4 bases and J by 11 bases.

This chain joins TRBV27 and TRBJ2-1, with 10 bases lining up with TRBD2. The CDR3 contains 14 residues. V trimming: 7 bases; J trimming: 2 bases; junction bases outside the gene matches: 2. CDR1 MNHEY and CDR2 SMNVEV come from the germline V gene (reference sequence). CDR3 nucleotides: TGTGCCAGCAAGCGGGAGGGCCCCTACAATGAGCAGTTCTTC. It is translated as CASKREGPYNEQFF.

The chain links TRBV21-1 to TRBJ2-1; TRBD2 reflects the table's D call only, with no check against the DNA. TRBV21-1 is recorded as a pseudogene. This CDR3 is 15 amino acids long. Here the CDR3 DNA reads TGTGCCAGCAGCAAATTCGCTAGCGGGAAAAATGAGCAGTTCTTC. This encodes CASSKFASGKNEQFF.

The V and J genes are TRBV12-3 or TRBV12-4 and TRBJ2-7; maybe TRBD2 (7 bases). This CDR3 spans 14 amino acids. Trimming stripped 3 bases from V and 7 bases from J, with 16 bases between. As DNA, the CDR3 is TGTGCCAGCAGTTTGGGAGGGGGGACGGGGGAGCAGTACTTC. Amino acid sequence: CASSLGGGTGEQYF.

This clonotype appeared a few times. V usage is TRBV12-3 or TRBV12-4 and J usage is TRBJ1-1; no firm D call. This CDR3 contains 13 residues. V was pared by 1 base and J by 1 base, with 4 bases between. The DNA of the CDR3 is TGTGCCAGCAGTTTAGATGCGAACACTGAAGCTTTCTTT. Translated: CASSLDANTEAFF.

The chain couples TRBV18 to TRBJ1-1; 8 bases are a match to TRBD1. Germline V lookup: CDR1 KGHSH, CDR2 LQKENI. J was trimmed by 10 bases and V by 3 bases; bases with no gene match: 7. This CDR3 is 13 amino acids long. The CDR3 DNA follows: TGTGCCAGCTCACCGGCGCAGGGGGCTCGAGCTTTCTTT. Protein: CASSPAQGARAFF.

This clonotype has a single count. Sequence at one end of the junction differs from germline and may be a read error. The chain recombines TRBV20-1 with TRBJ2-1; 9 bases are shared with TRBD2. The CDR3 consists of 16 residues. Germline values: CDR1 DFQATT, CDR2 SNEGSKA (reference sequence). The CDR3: CSARARLAEYYNGQFF. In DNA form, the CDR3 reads TGCAGTGCTAGGGCCAGACTAGCGGAATACTACAATGGGCAGTTCTTC.

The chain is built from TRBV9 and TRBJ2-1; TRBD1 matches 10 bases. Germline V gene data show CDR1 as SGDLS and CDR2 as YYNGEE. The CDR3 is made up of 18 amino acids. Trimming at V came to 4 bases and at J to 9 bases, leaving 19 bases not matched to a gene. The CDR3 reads CASSQEFSGTGAQGEQFF. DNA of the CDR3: TGTGCCAGCAGCCAAGAGTTCTCCGGGACAGGGGCCCAGGGTGAGCAGTTCTTC.

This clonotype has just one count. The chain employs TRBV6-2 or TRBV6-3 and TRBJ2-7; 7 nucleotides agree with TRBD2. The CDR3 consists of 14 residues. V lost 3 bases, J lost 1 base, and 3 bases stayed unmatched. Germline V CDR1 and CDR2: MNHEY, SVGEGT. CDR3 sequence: CASSYLAGSYEQYF. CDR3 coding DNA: TGTGCCAGCAGTTATTTAGCGGGTTCCTACGAGCAGTACTTC.